This record concerns one T cell receptor (beta chain) sequence. Original processing methods: Estimation of nucleated cell counts relied on the amplification of reference gene primers. Produced via immunoSEQ multiplex PCR; TCRdb's table is partial and in-frame only. V, J and clone size were drawn from that table, and D and trimming were deduced from the DNA. Counted here are tens of thousands of clones, 80% to 90% occurring once; the ten biggest clones make up 1.6%. These data belong to a study of blood T cell repertoires in COVID-19. The overall study: The United States, Italy and Spain were the sources of the acute and convalescent COVID-19 samples. T cells, B-cell-depleted T cells, or PBMCs provided the cDNA or gDNA that served as material.

The V gene's germline CDR1 is SNHLY and CDR2 FYNNEI. This CDR3 region has 14 residues. V gave up 1 base and J gave up 3 bases, with 4 bases separating them. This TCR derives from a man aged 60 to 75 with acute or convalescent COVID-19. The chain employs TRBV2 and TRBJ1-6; D not certain. The specimen sequenced was peripheral blood. CDR3 in amino acids: CASSEGLYNSPLHF. The CDR3 coding sequence is TGTGCCAGCAGTGAAGGGCTCTATAATTCACCCCTCCACTTT.